The source of this TCR beta chain is a study of shared clonotypes between healthy human individuals. The assay was immunoSEQ multiplex PCR, and TCRdb's table has in-frame clones only and misses some. Counted here are roughly 2.2 million clones, 93% occurring once; the ten biggest clones make up about 0.37%. Findings and caveats of the study: The low donor count limited represented genetic and exposure-history diversity. Even with large depth, rarefaction showed that sorted-subset sequencing was incomplete. A reduction in generation probabilities was seen for non-shared clonotypes relative to those shared by all four donors.

For this clone: No antigen is known for it.

Donors comprised healthy HIV-negative adults lacking recent acute infections or vaccinations. V gave up 7 bases and J gave up 7 bases; unmatched junction bases: 6. Germline V gene sequence: CDR1 LNHDA, CDR2 SQIVND (reference sequence). This CDR3 is 12 amino acids long. The sequencing input was naive CD4+ T cells from PBMCs. The subset is: CD45RA+ positively selected. This sequence originates from a man aged 18 to 30 in good health. Some clones in this sample may be carry-over from other donors' samples. This chain joins TRBV19 and TRBJ1-2; 7 nucleotides line up with TRBD1. This CDR3 is CASTDRESGYTF. The CDR3 bases are TGTGCCAGTACAGACAGGGAGTCTGGCTACACCTTC.